This T cell receptor (beta chain) emerged from a study of chemoradiotherapy in HPV16-positive cancers. Sequencing used immunoSEQ multiplex PCR; TCRdb keeps in-frame clones, though not all of them. The repertoire includes several thousand clones, about 89% of them detected once, and about 4% sits in the top ten. Over chemoradiotherapy, repertoires were sampled more than once. The study's findings and limits: Non-HPV-specific T cells did not expand in tumors during treatment, whereas candidate HPV-specific clones and E7-related motifs did. Only a couple of HPV16-positive patients supplied the functional HPV-specificity definition. HPV-responsive T-cell expansion during chemoradiotherapy was linked to improved recurrence-free survival in HPV16-positive patients.

The germline V gene encodes CDR1 SGHVS and CDR2 FNYEAQ. V dropped 5 bases and J dropped 2; count of bases not matched to a gene: 12. CDR3 length equals 18 residues. To note about this clone: The antigen is not known.

The V and J genes are TRBV7-6 and TRBJ2-6; 7 bases align to TRBD1. Specimen collection occurred from a patient who underwent chemoradiotherapy. This TCR came from a human donor with HPV-associated anogenital cancer. The CDR3 nucleotides read TGTGCCAGCAGCCCCCAACTGACAGGGTTGGCTGGGGCCAACGTCCTGACTTTC. Translation: CASSPQLTGLAGANVLTF.